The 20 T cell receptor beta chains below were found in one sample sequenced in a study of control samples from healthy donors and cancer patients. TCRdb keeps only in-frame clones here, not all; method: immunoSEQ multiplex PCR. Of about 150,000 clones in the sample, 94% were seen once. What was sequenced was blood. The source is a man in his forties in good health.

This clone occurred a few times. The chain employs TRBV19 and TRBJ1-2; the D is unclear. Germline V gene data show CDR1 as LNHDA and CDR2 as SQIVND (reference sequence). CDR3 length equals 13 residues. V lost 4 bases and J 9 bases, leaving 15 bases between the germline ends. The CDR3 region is CASSKTSGSSYTF. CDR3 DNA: TGTGCCAGTAGTAAGACCTCAGGATCGAGCTACACCTTC. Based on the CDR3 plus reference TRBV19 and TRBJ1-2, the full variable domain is DGGITQSPKYLFRKEGQNVTLSCEQNLNHDAMYWYRQDPGQGLRLIYYSQIVNDFQKGDIAEGYSVSREKKESFPLTVTSAQKNPTAFYLCASSKTSGSSYTFGSGTRLTVV.

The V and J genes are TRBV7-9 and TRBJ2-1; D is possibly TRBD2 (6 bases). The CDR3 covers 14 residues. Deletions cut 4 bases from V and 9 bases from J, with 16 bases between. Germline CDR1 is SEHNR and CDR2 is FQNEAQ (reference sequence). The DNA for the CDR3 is TGTGCCAGCAGCTCCGGACTGGCCGGGGGTGAGCAGTTCTTC. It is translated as CASSSGLAGGEQFF.

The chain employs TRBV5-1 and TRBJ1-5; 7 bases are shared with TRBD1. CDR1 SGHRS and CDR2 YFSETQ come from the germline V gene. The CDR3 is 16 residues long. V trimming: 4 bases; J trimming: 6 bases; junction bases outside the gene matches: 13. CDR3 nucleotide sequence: TGCGCCAGCAGCCCCGGAGACAGGGAATCCCCTCAGCCCCAGCATTTT. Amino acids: CASSPGDRESPQPQHF.

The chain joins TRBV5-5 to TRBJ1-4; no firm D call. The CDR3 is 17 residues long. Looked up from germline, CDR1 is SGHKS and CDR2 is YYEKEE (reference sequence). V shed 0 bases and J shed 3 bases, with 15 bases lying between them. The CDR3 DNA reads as TGTGCCAGCAGCTTGGGCTCGGCCGCAGGCCCTAATGAAAAACTGTTTTTT. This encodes CASSLGSAAGPNEKLFF.

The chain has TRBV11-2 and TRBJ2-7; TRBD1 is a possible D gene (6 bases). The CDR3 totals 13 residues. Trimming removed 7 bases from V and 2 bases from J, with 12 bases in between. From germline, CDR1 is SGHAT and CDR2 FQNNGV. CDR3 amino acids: CASTLRTAYEQYF. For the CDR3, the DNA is TGTGCCAGCACCTTGAGGACAGCCTACGAGCAGTACTTC.

The CDR3 is CASSIAGTTYNEQFF. CDR3 in DNA: TGTGCCAGTAGTATAGCGGGGACCACCTACAATGAGCAGTTCTTC. The V and J genes are TRBV19 and TRBJ2-1; D is tentatively TRBD1 or TRBD2 (5 bases each). The ends were cut back, 1 base at V and 2 bases at J, with 9 bases in the middle. The CDR3 runs to 15 residues. CDR1 is LNHDA, CDR2 SQIVND, per germline (reference sequence). The full variable domain, completed using reference TRBV19 and TRBJ2-1, is DGGITQSPKYLFRKEGQNVTLSCEQNLNHDAMYWYRQDPGQGLRLIYYSQIVNDFQKGDIAEGYSVSREKKESFPLTVTSAQKNPTAFYLCASSIAGTTYNEQFFGPGTRLTVL.

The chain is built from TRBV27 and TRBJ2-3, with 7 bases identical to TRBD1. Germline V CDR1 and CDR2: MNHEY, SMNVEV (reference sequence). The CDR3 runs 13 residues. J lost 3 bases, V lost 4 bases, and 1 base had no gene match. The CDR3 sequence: CASSSGGTDTQYF. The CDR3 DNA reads TGTGCCAGCAGTTCAGGGGGAACAGATACGCAGTATTTT.

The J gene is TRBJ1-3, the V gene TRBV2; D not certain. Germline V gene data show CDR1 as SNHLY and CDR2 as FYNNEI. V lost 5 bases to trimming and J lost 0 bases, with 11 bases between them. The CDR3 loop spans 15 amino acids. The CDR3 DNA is TGTGCCAGCAGTATCTTCGGAAGCTCTGGAAACACCATATATTTT. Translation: CASSIFGSSGNTIYF.

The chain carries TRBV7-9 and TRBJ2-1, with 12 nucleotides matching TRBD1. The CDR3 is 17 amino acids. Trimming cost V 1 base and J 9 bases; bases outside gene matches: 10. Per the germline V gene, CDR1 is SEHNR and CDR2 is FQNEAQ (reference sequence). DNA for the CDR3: TGTGCCAGCAGCTTAGTTACGGGACAGGGGGCTGGTAGTGAGCAGTTCTTC. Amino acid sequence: CASSLVTGQGAGSEQFF.

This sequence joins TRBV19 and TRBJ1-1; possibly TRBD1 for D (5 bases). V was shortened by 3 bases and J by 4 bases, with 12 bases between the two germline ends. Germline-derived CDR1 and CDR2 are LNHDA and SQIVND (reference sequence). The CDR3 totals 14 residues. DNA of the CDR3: TGTGCCAGTAGTATGAAGACAGCCACCACTGAAGCTTTCTTT. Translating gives CASSMKTATTEAFF.

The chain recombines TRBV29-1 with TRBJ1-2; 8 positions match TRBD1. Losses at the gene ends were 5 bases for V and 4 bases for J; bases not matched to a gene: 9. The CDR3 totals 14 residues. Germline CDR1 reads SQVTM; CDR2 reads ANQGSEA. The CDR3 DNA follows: TGCAGCGTTTCAGACAGGGGCCGACCCTATGGCTACACCTTC. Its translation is CSVSDRGRPYGYTF.

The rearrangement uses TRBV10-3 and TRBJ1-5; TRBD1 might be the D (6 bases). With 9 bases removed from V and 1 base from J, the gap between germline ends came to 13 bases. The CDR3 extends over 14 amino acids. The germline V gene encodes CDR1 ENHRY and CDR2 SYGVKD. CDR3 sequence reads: CAIGGLGSNQPQHF. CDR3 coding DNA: TGTGCCATAGGGGGTTTGGGCAGCAATCAGCCCCAGCATTTT.

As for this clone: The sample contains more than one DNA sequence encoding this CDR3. This chain's CDR3 is CASSLAEGANEKLFF. CDR3 sequence (DNA): TGCGCCAGCAGCTTGGCGGAGGGGGCTAATGAAAAACTGTTTTTT. The chain has TRBV5-1 and TRBJ1-4, with TRBD1 as a possible D gene (6 bases). V dropped 0 bases and J dropped 3 bases, with 9 bases sitting between them. Per germline, CDR1 SGHRS and CDR2 YFSETQ. The CDR3 length is 15 residues.

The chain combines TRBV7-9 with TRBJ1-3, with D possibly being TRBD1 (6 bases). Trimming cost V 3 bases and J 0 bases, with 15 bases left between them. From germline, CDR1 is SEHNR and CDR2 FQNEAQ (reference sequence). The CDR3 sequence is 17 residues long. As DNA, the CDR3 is TGTGCCAGCAGCTTGGGCAGCTGGGGGCACTCTGGAAACACCATATATTTT. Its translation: CASSLGSWGHSGNTIYF.

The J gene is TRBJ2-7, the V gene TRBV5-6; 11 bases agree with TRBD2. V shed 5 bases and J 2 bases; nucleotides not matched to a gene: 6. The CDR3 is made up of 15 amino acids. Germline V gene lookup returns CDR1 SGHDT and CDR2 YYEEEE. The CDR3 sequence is CASRPLTSGAYEQYF. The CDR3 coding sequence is TGTGCCAGCAGACCCCTGACTAGCGGGGCCTACGAGCAGTACTTC. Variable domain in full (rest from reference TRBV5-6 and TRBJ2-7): DAGVTQSPTHLIKTRGQQVTLRCSPKSGHDTVSWYQQALGQGPQFIFQYYEEEERQRGNFPDRFSGHQFPNYSSELNVNALLLGDSALYLCASRPLTSGAYEQYFGPGTRLTVT.

CDR3 nucleotides: TGTGCCAGCAGCCCCGGTTCCTACGAGCAGTACTTC. Translation gives CASSPGSYEQYF. The chain joins TRBV9 to TRBJ2-7; D unresolved. V shed 4 bases and J shed 1 base, with 6 bases lying between them. Germline loops: CDR1 SGDLS, CDR2 YYNGEE. The CDR3 has 12 amino acids. The whole variable domain, remainder taken from reference TRBV9 and TRBJ2-7, is DSGVTQTPKHLITATGQRVTLRCSPRSGDLSVYWYQQSLDQGLQFLIQYYNGEERAKGNILERFSAQQFPDLHSELNLSSLELGDSALYFCASSPGSYEQYFGPGTRLTVT.

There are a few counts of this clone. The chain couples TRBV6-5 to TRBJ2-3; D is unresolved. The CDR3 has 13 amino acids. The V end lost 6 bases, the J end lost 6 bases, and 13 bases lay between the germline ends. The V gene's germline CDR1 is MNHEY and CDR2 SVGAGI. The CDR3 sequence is CASSRVYKDTQYF. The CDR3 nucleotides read TGTGCCAGCAGCCGGGTTTATAAGGATACGCAGTATTTT.

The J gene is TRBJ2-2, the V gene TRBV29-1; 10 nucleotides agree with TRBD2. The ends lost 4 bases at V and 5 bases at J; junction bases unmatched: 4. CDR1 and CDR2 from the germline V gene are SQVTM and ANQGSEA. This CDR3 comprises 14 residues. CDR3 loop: CSVGASGGTGELFF. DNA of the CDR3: TGCAGCGTTGGGGCTAGCGGGGGAACCGGGGAGCTGTTTTTT.

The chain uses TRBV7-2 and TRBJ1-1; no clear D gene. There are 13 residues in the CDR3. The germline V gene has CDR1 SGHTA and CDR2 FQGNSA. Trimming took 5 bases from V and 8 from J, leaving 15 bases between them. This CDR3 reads CASSVWEGLEAFF. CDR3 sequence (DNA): TGTGCCAGCAGCGTCTGGGAAGGATTGGAAGCTTTCTTT.

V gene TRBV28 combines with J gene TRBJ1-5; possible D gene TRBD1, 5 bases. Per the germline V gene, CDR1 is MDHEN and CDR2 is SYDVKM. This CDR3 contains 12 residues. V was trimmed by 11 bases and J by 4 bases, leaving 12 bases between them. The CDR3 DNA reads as TGTGCCGGTAACAGGCCTAATCAGCCCCAGCATTTT. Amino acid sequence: CAGNRPNQPQHF.